This T cell receptor (beta chain) appears in the sequencing data of a study of blood T cell repertoires in COVID-19. Study-wide context: The United States, Italy and Spain supplied acute and convalescent COVID-19 samples. In each case, the material was cDNA or gDNA derived from T cells, B-cell-depleted T cells, or PBMCs.

Symptom resolution, clearance, or two negative PCRs marked the recovered donors of Cohort 3. Clones were sequenced by immunoSEQ multiplex PCR, and TCRdb holds only the in-frame ones, with some missing. The sample includes about 310,000 clones, about 89% of them seen just once. Trimming at V came to 3 bases and at J to 1 base, leaving 3 bases not matched to a gene. Germline CDR1 SGHTA, CDR2 FQGNSA. The CDR3 totals 15 residues. The chain uses TRBV7-2 and TRBJ1-5; 7 bases match TRBD1. The sample comprised PBMCs or T cells enriched from blood (not recorded which). The origin of this receptor is a woman aged 40 to 50 who had recovered from COVID-19. CDR3 bases: TGTGCCAGCAGCTTGGCGACAGGGAGCAATCAGCCCCAGCATTTT. It specifies CASSLATGSNQPQHF.